The clone carrying this T cell receptor (beta chain) occurred many times. Its specificity is unknown. With 2 bases removed from V and 1 base from J, the gap between germline ends came to 11 bases. CDR3 size: 15 residues. Individual cDNA molecules each received unique molecular identifiers attached to them. From the 5' RACE reads, TCRdb called clonotypes with MiXCR, one entry per CDR3 protein. The sample holds about 52,000 distinct CDR3 sequences, under 7.5% seen once. The data were obtained in a study of early T cells in non-severe SARS-CoV-2 infection. In the study overall: The input, bulk RNA from unsorted whole blood, was sequenced, and chains were unpaired.

Study results and caveats: Matching results from VDJdb favored anti-spike CD8 responses, leaving private and CD4 specificities undetected.

The V call is TRBV12-3 or TRBV12-4, the J call TRBJ1-1, with D possibly TRBD1 on 6 matching bases. The material sequenced was whole blood. The source of this sequence is an adult who was a healthcare worker with PCR-confirmed SARS-CoV-2 infection or an uninfected control (not recorded which). The DNA of the CDR3 is TGTGCCAGCAGTTTAAGGGGACACGGGAACACTGAAGCTTTCTTT. Its translation: CASSLRGHGNTEAFF.